This T cell receptor (beta chain) was found in a study of CXCR3-negative and CXCR3-positive naive CD8 T cells. Study conclusions and caveats: TCR interaction strength was inferred from TRB CDR3 physicochemistry, as CD5 matched across naive subsets. High diversity, comparable across both naive subsets, contrasted with much lower diversity in memory CD8+ cells. A higher hydrophobicity marked the TRB CDR3s of CXCR3-positive naive cells versus CXCR3-negative naive cells.

The CDR3 runs 14 residues. Germline V gene data show CDR1 as SQVTM and CDR2 as ANQGSEA. Researchers reported sorting every CD8+ T cell subset in triplicate, around 300,000 cells per sort. Naive CD8+ T cells displayed a CD45RO-CCR7+CD27+CD95- phenotype. 5' RACE with UMI labels generated the TRB cDNA libraries. TCRdb re-called the 5' RACE reads, yielding one record per CDR3 amino acid sequence without DNA. Its table records about 110,000 distinct CDR3 sequences. With respect to this clonotype: Its target is unknown.

The rearrangement links TRBV29-1 to TRBJ2-7; TCRdb picks TRBD2, but there is no DNA to check that call. The sequence was obtained from a human donor in good health. Some clones in this sample may be carry-over from other donors' samples. Material: naive CXCR3+ CD8+ T cells from blood. Subset: CD45RO-CCR7+CD27+CD95- naive CD8+ T cells expressing CXCR3 (TNR3+). This chain's CDR3 is CSVEDTSESYEQYF.